Given below is one T cell receptor (beta chain) in context. Germline assignment: CDR1 SGHAT and CDR2 FQNNGV. The CDR3 loop spans 18 amino acids. V shed 1 base, J shed 4 bases, and the junction held 11 bases outside the gene matches. This sample was taken from a study of shared clonotypes between healthy human individuals. TCRdb's copy holds only in-frame clones and misses some; the assay was immunoSEQ multiplex PCR. The repertoire holds 400,000 to 600,000 clones, with 60% to 80% as singletons. The chain uses TRBV11-2 and TRBJ2-2, with 8 nucleotides matching TRBD2. The TCR comes from a woman aged 40 to 55 in good health. Some clones in this sample may be carry-over from other donors' samples. Sequencing was carried out using PBMCs. CDR3 coding DNA: TGTGCCAGCAGCTTAGGGCGAGGCGGGAGGATCGGCACCGGGGAGCTGTTTTTT. Its translation: CASSLGRGGRIGTGELFF.